Listed below are T cell receptor beta chains from one sample, sequenced in a study of T cells in Graves' hyperthyroidism and ophthalmopathy. Each CDR3 protein is one row after TCRdb ran MiXCR on the multiplex PCR reads. The sample yields almost 600,000 distinct CDR3 sequences, about 15% seen once. Sequencing used blood. These receptors all stem from a woman aged 30 to 39 with Graves' hyperthyroidism that later progressed to Graves' ophthalmopathy. CDR3s include the opening cysteine and the closing phenylalanine or tryptophan. The order of the fields is clone size, V gene, D gene, J gene, CDR3 DNA, CDR3 protein. The D gene is left open where the match is weak. Size tells how often a clone was seen (once, few, many) or the class of an expanded clone, and some rows leave it out.

.,TRBV20-1,.,TRBJ2-7,TGCTCCATACAGGGAATTGACGTCTACGAGCAGTACTTC,CSIQGIDVYEQYF
few,TRBV11-3,TRBD2,TRBJ2-7,TGTGCCAGCAGCCAGGGACTAGCGGTCTCCTACGAGCAGTACTTC,CASSQGLAVSYEQYF
many,TRBV28,.,TRBJ1-5,TGTGCCAGCAGCCTGGGGAGATATAGCAATCAGCCCCAGCATTTT,CASSLGRYSNQPQHF
many,TRBV6-1,TRBD2,TRBJ2-2,TGTGCCAGCAGTGAAGCGCTGACTAGCGGGAGCTCCGGGGAGCTGTTTTTT,CASSEALTSGSSGELFF
.,TRBV7-9,.,TRBJ2-5,TGTGCCAGCAGCTCCCCCGGTGAACAGGGAGGAGAGACCCAGTACTTC,CASSSPGEQGGETQYF
.,TRBV18,TRBD1,TRBJ2-7,TGTGCCAGCTCACCTCCGGGACAGCCCTACGAGCAGTACTTC,CASSPPGQPYEQYF
many,TRBV11-2,TRBD2,TRBJ2-7,TGTGCCAGCAGCTTAGTCATAGCTAGCGGGATCACCTACGAGCAGTACTTC,CASSLVIASGITYEQYF
many,TRBV28,.,TRBJ2-7,TGTGCCAGCGGGCAGGGCTCCTACGAGCAGTACTTC,CASGQGSYEQYF
.,TRBV27,TRBD2,TRBJ2-1,TGTGCCAGCAGCGGGACTACTTACAATGAGCAGCTCTTC,CASSGTTYNEQLF
many,TRBV13,.,TRBJ1-1,TGTGCCAGCAGCTCAACGAGGGCAAGAGGGGCCCTGAACACTGAAGCTTTCTTT,CASSSTRARGALNTEAFF
many,TRBV3-1,TRBD1,TRBJ1-1,TGTGCCAGCAGCCAAGAACCGACAGGGTTTGGTGGGTTCAACACTGAAGCTTTCTTT,CASSQEPTGFGGFNTEAFF
many,TRBV14,TRBD2,TRBJ2-3,TGTGCCAGCAGTACGCAGCGGGAGAGGTGGGAAGATACGCAGTATTTT,CASSTQRERWEDTQYF
few,TRBV30,.,TRBJ1-5,TGTGCCTGGAGTGTATCCCACCAGCCCCAGCATTTT,CAWSVSHQPQHF
.,TRBV5-1,.,TRBJ1-4,TGCGCCAGCAGCTCGGAGGGGAGGGATGAAAAACTGTTTTTT,CASSSEGRDEKLFF
few,TRBV4-1,TRBD1,TRBJ1-2,TGCGCCAGCAGCCAAAGGATTGGCAGGGGGCGGGGGAACGGCTACACCTTC,CASSQRIGRGRGNGYTF
many,TRBV6-1,TRBD1,TRBJ2-1,TGTGCCAGCAGCGCAACAGGGGACTCCTACAATGAGCAGTTCTTC,CASSATGDSYNEQFF
many,TRBV27,TRBD1,TRBJ2-1,TGTGCCAGCAGTTTTGTGGGACAGGGCGACAATGAGCAGTTCTTC,CASSFVGQGDNEQFF
.,TRBV29-1,.,TRBJ2-3,TGCAGCGTTGTGGGTGGGGGACCTCGCACAGATACGCAGTATTTT,CSVVGGGPRTDTQYF
.,TRBV6-1,.,TRBJ2-4,TGTGCCAGCAGCCACCTTGGGGTTTTAGGGGCGAGGGGGAAAAACATTCAGTACTTC,CASSHLGVLGARGKNIQYF
many,TRBV6-1,.,TRBJ1-1,TGTGCCAGCAGATCCCCGGGACGGCGGAACACTGAAGCTTTCTTT,CASRSPGRRNTEAFF
few,TRBV5-1,.,TRBJ1-3,TGCGCCAGCAGCCACGATAGCCCCGGAAACACCATATATTTT,CASSHDSPGNTIYF
many,TRBV20-1,.,TRBJ1-1,TGCAGTGCACATCGAGGGTCTTCAAACACTGAAGCTTTCTTT,CSAHRGSSNTEAFF
few,TRBV9,.,TRBJ1-3,TGTGCCAGCAGTGAGGGTTTGAACACCATATATTTT,CASSEGLNTIYF
many,TRBV6-1,.,TRBJ1-1,TGTGCCAGCAGTAACGGACAGATGAACACTGAAGCTTTCTTT,CASSNGQMNTEAFF
many,TRBV5-1,.,TRBJ1-3,TGCGCCAGCAGCTCTACCAGAAACACCATATATTTT,CASSSTRNTIYF
.,TRBV28,.,TRBJ2-6,TGTGCCAGCCAACAGGCCGTACTCTCTGGGGCCAACGTCCTGACTTTC,CASQQAVLSGANVLTF
many,TRBV19,.,TRBJ1-1,TGTGCCAGTGCCCCCCTTGCGGGTATGAACACTGAAGCTTTCTTT,CASAPLAGMNTEAFF
few,TRBV3-1,TRBD2,TRBJ2-1,TGTGCCAGCAGCCAAGATACGATGGCTAGCGGGAGGGAGTTCTTC,CASSQDTMASGREFF
many,TRBV12-3/TRBV12-4,.,TRBJ1-5,TGTGCCAGCAGTGTCTATAGCAATCAGCCCCAGCATTTT,CASSVYSNQPQHF
many,TRBV12-3/TRBV12-4,.,TRBJ1-6,TGTGCCAGCAGTAGGGGAAACCTCGGTTCACCCCTCCACTTT,CASSRGNLGSPLHF
many,TRBV12-3/TRBV12-4,.,TRBJ2-1,TGTGCCAGCAGTCGCTCGGGACACAGATACAATGAGCAGTTCTTC,CASSRSGHRYNEQFF
few,TRBV19,.,TRBJ2-5,TGTGCCAGTAGTATAAGGGTAACAGAGACCCAGTACTTC,CASSIRVTETQYF
many,TRBV4-2,.,TRBJ2-3,TGTGCCAGCAGCCAGGCAGGGCGCACAGATACGCAGTATTTT,CASSQAGRTDTQYF
many,TRBV19,TRBD1,TRBJ1-2,TGTGCCAGTAGTGTGGGGACAGTTCCACCCAGCTATGGCTACACCTTC,CASSVGTVPPSYGYTF
many,TRBV12-5,TRBD2,TRBJ2-1,TGTGCTAGTGGCCCCCTCGCTAGCGGGAGGGCCTTGAGCTCCTACAATGAGCAGTTCTTC,CASGPLASGRALSSYNEQFF
.,TRBV28,TRBD1,TRBJ2-6,TGTGCCAGCAGTAAAGGGACAGGATCCATCTCTGGGGCCAACGTCCTGACTTTC,CASSKGTGSISGANVLTF
.,TRBV15,TRBD2,TRBJ2-5,TGTGCCACCAGCCGTTGGACTAGCGGACAAGAGACCCAGTACTTC,CATSRWTSGQETQYF
many,TRBV20-1,.,TRBJ1-1,TGCAGTGCTCGAGGGGGGGCGAACACTGAAGCTTTCTTT,CSARGGANTEAFF
many,TRBV30,TRBD1,TRBJ1-4,TGTGCCTGGAGTGTACCAGGGACAGTTAATGAAAAACTGTTTTTT,CAWSVPGTVNEKLFF
.,TRBV20-1,TRBD1,TRBJ2-7,TGCAGTGCTAGGGGGGGACAGGGGGACTACGAGCAGTACTTC,CSARGGQGDYEQYF
many,TRBV9,.,TRBJ1-2,TGTGCCAGCAGCGCGGCCCGGACATCCGTTTCGGGAAACTATGGCTACACCTTC,CASSAARTSVSGNYGYTF
.,TRBV6-4,.,TRBJ1-1,TGTGCCACCCAAGGCGTCACTGAAGCTTTCTTT,CATQGVTEAFF
many,TRBV24-1,.,TRBJ1-5,TGTGCCACCAGTGATTCGGGTAGTCAGCCCCAGCATTTT,CATSDSGSQPQHF
few,TRBV4-2,.,TRBJ2-3,TGTGCCAGCAGCCAAGGAGGGGATAGCGGCTATACGCAGTATTTT,CASSQGGDSGYTQYF
.,TRBV11-2,.,TRBJ2-2,TGTGCCAGCAGCCCGGGGGGCAGAAACACCGGGGAGCTGTTTTTT,CASSPGGRNTGELFF
many,TRBV28,TRBD1,TRBJ2-1,TGTGCCAGCAGTGCCTTCGACAGGGCGTATGAGCAGTTCTTC,CASSAFDRAYEQFF
.,TRBV12-3/TRBV12-4,.,TRBJ2-3,TGTGCCAGCAGTTCTTGGGGGACAAATACGCAGTATTTT,CASSSWGTNTQYF
few,TRBV3-1,.,TRBJ2-2,TGTGCCAGCAGGATCGAAGGCACCGGGGAGCTGTTTTTT,CASRIEGTGELFF
.,TRBV20-1,.,TRBJ2-6,TGCAGTGCTAGAGAGGGCAGTCTAAGCTCTGGGGCCAACGTCCTGACTTTC,CSAREGSLSSGANVLTF
few,TRBV28,.,TRBJ2-1,TGTGCCAGCAGTCACATCTATCCTGGGGGTGAGCAGTTCTTC,CASSHIYPGGEQFF
.,TRBV20-1,TRBD2,TRBJ2-1,TGCAGTCTTGGACTAGCGGGAGGCTACAATGAGCAGTTCTTC,CSLGLAGGYNEQFF
many,TRBV20-1,.,TRBJ1-1,TGCAGTGCTACCGACCCCACGGGGAACACTGAAGCTTTCTTT,CSATDPTGNTEAFF
few,TRBV6-2/TRBV6-3,.,TRBJ2-2,TGTGCCAGCAAAGGGGACCGACGCACCGGGGAGCTGTTTTTT,CASKGDRRTGELFF